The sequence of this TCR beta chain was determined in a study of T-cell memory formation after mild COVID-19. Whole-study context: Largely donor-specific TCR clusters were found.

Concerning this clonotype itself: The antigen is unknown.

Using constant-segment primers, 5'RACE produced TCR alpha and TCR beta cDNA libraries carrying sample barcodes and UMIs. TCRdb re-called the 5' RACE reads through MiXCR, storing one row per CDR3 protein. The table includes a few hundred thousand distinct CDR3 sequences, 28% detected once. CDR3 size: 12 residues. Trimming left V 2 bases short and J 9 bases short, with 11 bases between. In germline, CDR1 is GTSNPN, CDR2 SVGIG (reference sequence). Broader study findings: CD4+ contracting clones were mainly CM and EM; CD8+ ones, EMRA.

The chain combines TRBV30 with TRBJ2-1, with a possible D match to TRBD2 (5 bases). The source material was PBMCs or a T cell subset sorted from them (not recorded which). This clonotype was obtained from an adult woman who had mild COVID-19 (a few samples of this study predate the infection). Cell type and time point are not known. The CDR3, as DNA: TGTGCCTGGAGTTCTCAAGGGAGTGAGCAGTTCTTC. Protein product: CAWSSQGSEQFF.